The rows below give T cell receptor beta chains drawn from one sample of a study of molecular identifiers for immune sequencing clone quantification. TCRdb processed the PCR reads anew with MiXCR; each CDR3 protein has one entry. The sample holds 9,500 to 10,000 distinct CDR3 sequences; 15% to 20% are singletons and the top ten take 1.4%. Sequencing input: naive CD8+ T cells from blood, with Jurkat cell RNA spiked in. Every receptor here comes from a human donor in good health. Some libraries in this study had Jurkat cell RNA spiked in. CDR3s include the opening cysteine and the closing phenylalanine or tryptophan. D genes are given only for firm matches.

cdr3_aa v_call d_call
CASSEVGGPSYEQYF TRBV7-2 .
CASKYRGMETQYF TRBV6-5 TRBD1
CASSYSWGPGAGELFF TRBV6-5 .
CAWSVVKYNEQFF TRBV30 .
CAIAGQGTLEQYF TRBV6-2/TRBV6-3 TRBD1
CATSEGDGTDTQYF TRBV24-1 .
CASSLFGGSTDTQYF TRBV7-3 .
CASSPSIDYGYTF TRBV6-5 .
CASSDHSSYEQYF TRBV10-1 .
CASSQSPAVGDTQYF TRBV3-1 .
CASSLDGETQYF TRBV11-2 .
CASSLGPGGGEYQETQYF TRBV5-1 .
CASSFRRFTGELFF TRBV5-6 .
CASSLTDPPASSGGPSYEQYF TRBV13 TRBD2
CASSLWDRNEKLFF TRBV11-2 .
CASRNRGPMMETQYF TRBV7-9 TRBD1
CASSQYRDLGSYEQYF TRBV4-2 .
CASSPRQGRDEQYF TRBV19 TRBD1
CASSTRRVYEQYF TRBV2 .
CAGSYGYEQHF TRBV6-6 .
CASRESMNTEAFF TRBV27 .
CASSTLGFGEQFF TRBV28 .
CSARPIAGGQEQFF TRBV20-1 TRBD2
CASSPVGGWEKLFF TRBV27 .
CSVEVVGVQPQAFF TRBV29-1 .
CASSLSLAGVNEQYF TRBV28 TRBD2
CASSQEFAGRGGYTF TRBV4-3 .
CASSRSDRAAEAFF TRBV18 TRBD1
CASSPRGLSEAFF TRBV6-5 .
CSARSRRILYQETQYF TRBV20-1 .
CASSLGTGGSYGYTF TRBV7-8 TRBD1
CACGRGTDTQYF TRBV4-1 .
CASSLAHQHEQYF TRBV7-9 .
CASSQDRATLAGEYQETQYF TRBV14 TRBD2
CSARDTGATGELFF TRBV20-1 .
CASSQDIAGTYNEQFF TRBV4-1 TRBD2
CASSLTLNTEAFF TRBV12-3/TRBV12-4 .
CVSSSRLAGYNEQFF TRBV7-9 TRBD2
CASSLATSGYTDTQYF TRBV11-2 TRBD2
CASSSYSNQPQHF TRBV6-6 .
CASGGTNPMGPYGYTF TRBV9 .
CASSLSLTGATEAFF TRBV27 .
CAWSVPTGEQYF TRBV30 .
CASSWTGAHVGKTEAFF TRBV4-1 TRBD1
CSARDVSRDLTGELFF TRBV20-1 .
CASSFRLGSMEYEQYF TRBV28 .
CASEGDRGPEAFF TRBV6-2/TRBV6-3 TRBD1
CSASTRILNIQYF TRBV20-1 .